This TCR beta chain was sequenced for a study of T cell repertoires in cytomegalovirus infection. Study conclusions and caveats: Carriage of CMV together with the relevant HLA was identifiable through cumulative public TCR beta family frequency.

This CDR3 contains 16 residues. CDR1 and CDR2 (germline): MGHRA, YSYEKL. J lost 5 bases, V lost 3 bases, and 11 bases had no gene match. For this clonotype: No antigen is known for it.

One entry per CDR3 protein, called by TCRdb with MiXCR from the reads. This sample has roughly 920,000 distinct CDR3 sequences, with more than 25% found just once. The sample consisted of cultured CD8+ T cells from PBMCs, taken from culture after CMV antigen stimulation. V is TRBV4-1 and J is TRBJ2-5; 8 bases line up with TRBD1. This receptor was identified in a human donor in good health (CMV status not recorded). Some clones in this sample may be carry-over from other donors' samples. The CDR3 nucleotides read TGCGCCAGCAGCCAGGGACAGGAGTTCTCAGGGGAGACCCAGTACTTC. This codes for CASSQGQEFSGETQYF.